Presented here are 23 T cell receptor beta chains from one specimen sequenced in a study. Each CDR3 protein gets one entry after TCRdb re-called the RT-PCR reads with MiXCR. Seen here are hundreds of thousands of distinct CDR3 sequences, 12% to 15% observed once, and the top ten hold around 3.3%. The source material was memory CD4+ T cells from blood. These receptors all come from a female donor in good health, serving as a healthy control.

The chain employs TRBV6-1 and TRBJ1-6, with no clear D. The CDR3 length is 13 residues. Germline V gives CDR1 MNHNS, CDR2 SASEGT. Trimming shortened V by 2 bases and J by 8 bases, and 7 bases separated the two germline ends. The CDR3 DNA is TGTGCCAGCAGTGAATCTGGCCATTCACCCCTCCACTTT. It yields the protein CASSESGHSPLHF.

This clonotype was seen only a few times. The rearrangement joins TRBV6-2 or TRBV6-3 to TRBJ1-5; 8 bases fit TRBD1. CDR1 and CDR2 (germline): MNHEY, SVGEGT. Trimming took 6 bases from V and 5 from J; bases not matched to a gene: 3. This CDR3 has 13 amino acids. CDR3 nucleotide sequence: TGTGCCAGCAGGAAACAGGGGGATCAGCCCCAGCATTTT. Translation: CASRKQGDQPQHF.

In this sample, this clonotype turned up many times. The V and J genes are TRBV5-1 and TRBJ2-1; 9 positions match TRBD2. The CDR3 totals 15 residues. V lost 4 bases to trimming and J lost 5 bases; unmatched junction nucleotides: 7. Germline CDR1 SGHRS, CDR2 YFSETQ. The CDR3 coding sequence is TGCGCCAGCAGCGTTGGCCCTAGCGGGAACAATGAGCAGTTCTTC. This encodes CASSVGPSGNNEQFF.

The chain carries TRBV20-1 and TRBJ2-7, with D unclear. Germline V gives CDR1 DFQATT, CDR2 SNEGSKA (reference sequence). The V and J ends lost 0 bases and 0 bases respectively, with 12 bases between them. This CDR3 has 15 residues. CDR3 in amino acids: CSARDPHRSSYEQYF. DNA of the CDR3: TGCAGTGCTAGAGACCCCCATCGGAGCTCCTACGAGCAGTACTTC.

V gene TRBV7-9 combines with J gene TRBJ1-5, with no clear D. V gave up 5 bases and J gave up 4 bases, with 6 bases separating them. This CDR3 is built from 12 residues. Germline values: CDR1 SEHNR, CDR2 FQNEAQ (reference sequence). CDR3 nucleotides: TGTGCCAGCAGCGCCCAGAATCAGCCCCAGCATTTT. Translation gives CASSAQNQPQHF.

This clonotype was counted many times. The V and J genes are TRBV5-5 and TRBJ2-4; D is undetermined. This CDR3 has 13 amino acids. The ends were cut back, 6 bases at V and 0 bases at J, with 7 bases in the middle. Germline assignment: CDR1 SGHKS and CDR2 YYEKEE (reference sequence). This CDR3 reads CASNSPAKNIQYF. The CDR3 DNA reads TGTGCCAGCAACAGCCCAGCCAAAAACATTCAGTACTTC.

This clonotype was recorded at least ten times. This chain uses TRBV6-4 with TRBJ2-3, with D perhaps TRBD1 (6 bases). CDR1 and CDR2 from the germline V gene are MRHNA and SNTAGT. Trimming left V 2 bases short and J 3 bases short, with 12 bases between. This CDR3 contains 15 residues. The CDR3: CASSDPSQGTDTQYF. In nucleotides, the CDR3 is TGTGCCAGCAGTGACCCTTCACAGGGTACAGATACGCAGTATTTT.

This clonotype was seen many times. The V and J genes are TRBV5-1 and TRBJ2-5; D ambiguous. Germline V lookup: CDR1 SGHRS, CDR2 YFSETQ. The V gene lost 4 bases and the J gene lost 5 bases, with 12 bases spanning the gap. The CDR3 contains 13 residues. CDR3 residues: CASSRSSSETQYF. CDR3 in DNA: TGCGCCAGCAGCCGTAGCTCTTCGGAGACCCAGTACTTC. Looking up the rest from reference TRBV5-1 and TRBJ2-5 gives the full variable domain: KAGVTQTPRYLIKTRGQQVTLSCSPISGHRSVSWYQQTPGQGLQFLFEYFSETQRNKGNFPGRFSGRQFSNSRSEMNVSTLELGDSALYLCASSRSSSETQYFGPGTRLLVL.

This clonotype was found many times. CDR3 nucleotides: TGTGCCTGGAGTGCGAACAGTGGAATCTATGGCTACACCTTC. This sequence encodes CAWSANSGIYGYTF. V is TRBV30 and J is TRBJ1-2; D is uncertain. Per the germline V gene, CDR1 is GTSNPN and CDR2 is SVGIG (reference sequence). This CDR3 has 14 residues. Trimming pared 1 base from V and 4 bases from J, leaving 13 bases between.

The CDR3 DNA reads TGTGCCACCACCCAAGGACAGGGGAGTTCCGGGGAGCTGTTTTTT. Encoded protein: CATTQGQGSSGELFF. J is TRBJ2-2 and V is TRBV24-1; 9 positions agree with TRBD1. This CDR3 region has 15 residues. J gave up 6 bases and V 8 bases, and 9 bases lay outside the gene matches. Germline loops: CDR1 KGHDR, CDR2 SFDVKD.

The rearrangement uses TRBV20-1 and TRBJ2-7; no definite D call. The V end lost 2 bases, the J end lost 5 bases, and 7 bases lay between the germline ends. The germline V gene encodes CDR1 DFQATT and CDR2 SNEGSKA (reference sequence). This CDR3 has 11 residues. The CDR3 bases are TGCAGTGCTAGAAGGAGCGACGAGCAGTACTTC. As protein: CSARRSDEQYF.

V and J are TRBV18 and TRBJ2-5; possibly TRBD2 for D (6 bases). CDR1 and CDR2 from the germline V gene are KGHSH and LQKENI. The V end was cut by 3 bases, the J end by 4 bases, with 21 bases between. This CDR3 is 17 amino acids long. CDR3 sequence: CASSPIPFAGRGETQYF. CDR3 sequence (DNA): TGTGCCAGCTCACCTATTCCTTTTGCCGGGAGAGGAGAGACCCAGTACTTC.

The V and J genes are TRBV15 and TRBJ1-6, with TRBD1 matching over 10 bases. The length of the CDR3 is 18 residues. The germline V gene has CDR1 LNHNV and CDR2 YYDKDF (reference sequence). V gave up 5 bases and J gave up 10 bases; unmatched junction bases: 17. The CDR3 loop reads CATSGGRDRGPLGSPLHF. CDR3 in DNA: TGTGCCACCAGCGGTGGCCGGGACAGGGGCCCCCTAGGATCACCCCTCCACTTT.

This clonotype was detected only a few times. This sequence joins TRBV20-1 and TRBJ2-1; D is perhaps TRBD1 or TRBD2 (5 bases each). This CDR3 has 16 amino acids. V was cut by 2 bases and J by 6 bases, with 20 bases left in between. CDR1 and CDR2 from the germline V gene are DFQATT and SNEGSKA (reference sequence). CDR3 protein: CSARPTGRAFSNEQFF. The DNA for the CDR3 is TGCAGTGCTAGACCAACGGGACGGGCTTTTAGCAATGAGCAGTTCTTC.

A few counts support this clonotype. CDR3 sequence reads: CSGWETSNQPQHF. CDR3 nucleotide sequence: TGCAGTGGGTGGGAAACTAGCAATCAGCCCCAGCATTTT. The V and J genes are TRBV20-1 and TRBJ1-5; the D is unclear. V lost 7 bases and J lost 0, with 10 bases in between. CDR1 and CDR2 from the germline V gene are DFQATT and SNEGSKA (reference sequence). The CDR3 is 13 amino acids.

This chain joins TRBV21-1 and TRBJ1-2; the DNA was not compared with TRBD1, the D call given in the table. TRBV21-1 is reported as a pseudogene. CDR3 length: 16 residues. In nucleotides, the CDR3 is TGTGCCAGCAGCAAAGCCCTCGGGCAGCCCAACTATGGCTACACCTTC. Its translation is CASSKALGQPNYGYTF.

The table lists this clonotype with a few counts. The chain is built from TRBV4-2 and TRBJ2-7, with TRBD2 identical over 8 bases. CDR1 and CDR2 (germline): LGHNA, YNFKEQ. Unmatched junction bases numbered 12, after V lost 4 bases and J lost 7 bases. The CDR3 runs to 15 residues. CDR3 region: CASSLREGLGREQYF. CDR3 coding DNA: TGTGCCAGCAGCCTCCGGGAGGGCCTGGGTAGGGAGCAGTACTTC.

This chain joins TRBV3-1 and TRBJ1-5; D ambiguous. The CDR3 has 13 amino acids. Germline loops: CDR1 LGHDT, CDR2 YNNKEL (reference sequence). Trimming left V 6 bases short and J 5 bases short, with 11 bases between. The CDR3 DNA follows: TGTGCCAGCAGTCAACTCAATGATCAGCCCCAGCATTTT. Its translation is CASSQLNDQPQHF.

This clonotype was counted at least ten times. The chain combines TRBV7-2 with TRBJ2-7; D may be TRBD2 (6 bases). Trimming took off 3 bases at V and 3 bases at J, with 21 bases between the two ends. This CDR3 contains 17 residues. Germline V gene sequence: CDR1 SGHTA, CDR2 FQGNSA. The CDR3 sequence: CASSFTGARTSSYEQYF. CDR3 nucleotides: TGTGCCAGCAGCTTTACAGGAGCCCGAACTAGCAGCTACGAGCAGTACTTC. Supplemented by reference TRBV7-2 and TRBJ2-7, the full variable domain reads GAGVSQSPSNKVTEKGKDVELRCDPISGHTALYWYRQSLGQGLEFLIYFQGNSAPDKSGLPSDRFSAERTGGSVSTLTIQRTQQEDSAVYLCASSFTGARTSSYEQYFGPGTRLTVT.

This clonotype was recorded a few times. The chain is built from TRBV20-1 and TRBJ1-1, with 11 bases identical to TRBD1. Unmatched junction bases numbered 3, after V lost 5 bases and J lost 1 base. The CDR3 is 14 amino acids. Germline V gives CDR1 DFQATT, CDR2 SNEGSKA (reference sequence). The CDR3 reads CSAPGTGGNTEAFF. The CDR3 nucleotides are TGCAGTGCTCCCGGGACAGGGGGGAACACTGAAGCTTTCTTT.

This clonotype occurred a few times. The chain uses TRBV20-1 and TRBJ1-5, with D tentatively TRBD1 (5 bases). Germline V gene lookup returns CDR1 DFQATT and CDR2 SNEGSKA (reference sequence). Deletions cut 3 bases from V and 3 bases from J, with 12 bases between. The CDR3 totals 14 residues. The CDR3 here is CSASPGGINQPQHF. The DNA for the CDR3 is TGCAGTGCTAGCCCGGGGGGGATCAATCAGCCCCAGCATTTT.

In this sample, this clonotype turned up many times. The chain recombines TRBV29-1 with TRBJ2-7, with 10 positions matching TRBD1. The ends lost 6 bases at V and 4 bases at J; junction bases unmatched: 6. The CDR3 consists of 13 residues. CDR1 and CDR2 (germline): SQVTM, ANQGSEA. The CDR3: CSVGTGVGYEQYF. In DNA, the CDR3 is TGCAGCGTAGGGACAGGGGTAGGTTACGAGCAGTACTTC.

This chain uses TRBV3-1 with TRBJ2-3, with 10 bases identical to TRBD1. V was pared by 5 bases and J by 4 bases, with 9 bases of the junction left unmatched. Germline V gives CDR1 LGHDT, CDR2 YNNKEL (reference sequence). The CDR3 is 16 amino acids. CDR3 in DNA: TGTGCCAGCAGCAACCGGGACAGGGGAGCTTCAGATACGCAGTATTTT. Residues: CASSNRDRGASDTQYF.